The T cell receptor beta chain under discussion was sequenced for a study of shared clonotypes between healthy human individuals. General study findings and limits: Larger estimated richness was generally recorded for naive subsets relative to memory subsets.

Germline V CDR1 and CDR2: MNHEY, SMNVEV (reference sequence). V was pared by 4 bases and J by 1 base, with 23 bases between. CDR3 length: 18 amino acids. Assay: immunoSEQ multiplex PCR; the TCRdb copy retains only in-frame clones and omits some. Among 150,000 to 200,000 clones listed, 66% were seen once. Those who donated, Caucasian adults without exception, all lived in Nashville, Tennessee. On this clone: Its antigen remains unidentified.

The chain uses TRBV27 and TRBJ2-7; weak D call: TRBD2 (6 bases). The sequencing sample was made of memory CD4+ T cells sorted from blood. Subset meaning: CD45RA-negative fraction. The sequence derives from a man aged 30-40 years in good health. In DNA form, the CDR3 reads TGTGCCAGCAGTTCCCAAAAAGCGGGCGGACTTAATTCCTACGAGCAGTACTTC. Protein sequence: CASSSQKAGGLNSYEQYF.